The present TCR beta chain was sequenced within a study of regulatory T cells in long-lasting Graves disease. Findings and caveats of the study: Peripheral blood, not thyroid tissue, was the sole material studied. More public clonotypes were shared by persistent patients (2,741) than by new patients (approximately 1,000).

There are a few counts of this clonotype. Its antigen is not identified. Building of the TCR beta libraries involved iRepertoire HTBI primers and Arm-PCR of CDR3 regions. TCRdb redid the calling of the multiplex PCR reads with MiXCR, one entry per CDR3 protein. The data hold around 450,000 distinct CDR3 sequences, with around 15% observed a single time. Time point noted: newly diagnosed GD, antithyroid drugs for less than 3 months. Construction of the TCR library relied on RNA isolated from PBMCs. These data also formed part of another study, on T cells in Graves' hyperthyroidism and ophthalmopathy. As reported in that work: When the TCR CDR3 underwent first-round RT-PCR, the HTBI primer set was used.

This receptor was taken from a man in his forties or fifties with Graves disease. The sequencing here drew on peripheral blood mononuclear cells (PBMCs), taken at new diagnosis, from a patient treated with antithyroid drugs.

CDR3 coding DNA: TGTGCCAGCAGCGTAACTTCGGGACAGTCCTACGAGCAGTACTTC. This encodes CASSVTSGQSYEQYF. This chain connects TRBV9 to TRBJ2-7; 7 nucleotides align to TRBD1. This CDR3 contains 15 residues. Germline CDR1 and CDR2: SGDLS and YYNGEE. V was clipped by 1 base and J by 1 base; unmatched bases: 5.